This passage covers 4 T cell receptor beta chains from one sample sequenced in a study of cytomegalovirus exposure and HLA in healthy donors. The study ran its PCR with 60 Vbeta and 13 Jbeta primers. The repertoire was sequenced with immunoSEQ multiplex PCR; TCRdb's copy has only in-frame clones and lacks some. The data hold 200,000 to 250,000 clones, with roughly 84% observed a single time. Sequences were obtained from PBMCs. These receptors were taken from a man aged 50-60 years in good health and CMV-seronegative.

CDR3 residues: CASSLPGSYGYTF. The CDR3 region has the DNA TGTGCCAGCAGCTTGCCAGGGTCCTATGGCTACACCTTC. The chain is built from TRBV5-4 and TRBJ1-2; TRBD1 might be the D (5 bases). Trimming took 1 base from V and 4 from J, leaving 8 bases between them. The V gene's germline CDR1 is SGHNT and CDR2 YYREEE (reference sequence). This CDR3 spans 13 amino acids. Based on the CDR3 plus reference TRBV5-4 and TRBJ1-2, the full variable domain is ETGVTQSPTHLIKTRGQQVTLRCSSQSGHNTVSWYQQALGQGPQFIFQYYREEENGRGNFPPRFSGLQFPNYSSELNVNALELDDSALYLCASSLPGSYGYTFGSGTRLTVV.

A note on this clone: The sample has other DNA sequences that encode this CDR3 too. The chain combines TRBV7-9 with TRBJ2-3; D is unclear. CDR1 and CDR2 from the germline V gene are SEHNR and FQNEAQ (reference sequence). There are 12 residues in the CDR3. V was pared by 4 bases and J by 5 bases, with 7 bases between. This CDR3 is CASSSSGDTQYF. The DNA of the CDR3 is TGTGCCAGCAGCTCATCGGGAGATACGCAGTATTTT.

This clone was picked up one time. The junction shows a germline mismatch at one end, possibly a read error. Other nucleotide sequences in the sample specify the same CDR3. The CDR3 loop reads CASSREPPPNTGELFF. The CDR3 DNA follows: TGCGCCAGCAGCCGGGAGCCCCCGCCGAACACCGGGGAGCTGTTTTTT. The chain combines TRBV5-4 with TRBJ2-2; D might be TRBD2 (6 bases). The CDR3 extends over 16 amino acids. Germline loops: CDR1 SGHNT, CDR2 YYREEE (reference sequence).

Here the CDR3 reads CASKQGGNQPQHF. CDR3 DNA: TGTGCCAGCAAGCAGGGTGGCAATCAGCCCCAGCATTTT. This sequence joins TRBV28 and TRBJ1-5, with D possibly being TRBD1 (5 bases). CDR1 MDHEN and CDR2 SYDVKM come from the germline V gene. The CDR3 covers 13 residues. V was clipped by 7 bases and J by 2 bases, with 9 bases between them.